Shown below are 20 T cell receptor beta chains from a single sample sequenced in a study of Graves' ophthalmopathy and Graves' hyperthyroidism. The sequenced template was RNA, covering the TCR beta CDR3 region. Investigators did first-round RT-PCR with HTBI primers, then second-round multiplex PCR. TCRdb redid the calling of the multiplex PCR reads with MiXCR, one entry per CDR3 protein. Of more than 300,000 distinct CDR3 sequences listed, 15% are singletons. The sequencing sample was made of peripheral blood. Source of these receptors: a woman aged 18-29 years with stable Graves' hyperthyroidism.

The CDR3 loop is CASRGAGGGDTNYGYTF. The CDR3 DNA is TGTGCCAGCAGGGGCGCAGGGGGGGGTGATACTAACTATGGCTACACCTTC. The chain is built from TRBV12-3 or TRBV12-4 and TRBJ1-2, with TRBD1 matching 7 bases. The CDR3 has 17 residues. The V and J ends lost 6 bases and 0 bases, in that order; junction bases with no gene match: 13.

This clonotype appeared many times. The chain uses TRBV12-3 or TRBV12-4 and TRBJ2-2; either TRBD1 or TRBD2 may fit D (6 bases each). V lost 6 bases and J lost 7, with 18 bases in between. The CDR3 loop spans 15 amino acids. CDR3 amino acids: CASSARIRGHGELFF. The CDR3 bases are TGTGCCAGCAGCGCACGGATCCGGGGGCACGGGGAGCTGTTTTTT.

This clonotype has ten or more counts. The chain combines TRBV19 with TRBJ2-2; TRBD2 agrees at 8 bases. Per germline, CDR1 LNHDA and CDR2 SQIVND (reference sequence). J lost 5 bases, V lost 7 bases, and 9 bases had no gene match. The CDR3 runs to 15 residues. CDR3 in DNA: TGTGCCAGTACTTCCGGGACTAGAGGAACCGGGGAGCTGTTTTTT. Protein: CASTSGTRGTGELFF.

This clonotype has at least ten counts. The chain carries TRBV6-1 and TRBJ1-5; 8 bases agree with TRBD1. Germline loops: CDR1 MNHNS, CDR2 SASEGT. The CDR3 contains 13 residues. The trim removed 4 bases at V and 8 bases at J, leaving 4 bases unmatched. This CDR3 reads CASSGTGREPQHF. In DNA form, the CDR3 reads TGTGCCAGCAGTGGGACAGGGCGGGAGCCCCAGCATTTT.

This clonotype was counted many times. This chain links TRBV2 with TRBJ2-5; 10 nucleotides line up with TRBD1. The germline gives CDR1 SNHLY, CDR2 FYNNEI. V lost 3 bases, J lost 5 bases, and 3 bases stayed unmatched. The CDR3 is 14 residues long. The chain's CDR3 is CASSETGGGETQYF. The CDR3 region has the DNA TGTGCCAGCAGTGAGACAGGGGGCGGTGAGACCCAGTACTTC.

This clonotype showed up many times. The gene calls are TRBV27 and TRBJ2-7, with 7 bases aligning to TRBD1. The CDR3 sequence is 13 residues long. CDR1 and CDR2 from the germline V gene are MNHEY and SMNVEV (reference sequence). The V segment lost 8 bases and the J segment 0 bases; nucleotides outside the gene matches: 4. CDR3 sequence (DNA): TGTGCCAGCCAGGACAGGTTCTCCTACGAGCAGTACTTC. Amino acids: CASQDRFSYEQYF.

This clonotype was seen many times. The rearrangement joins TRBV7-9 to TRBJ1-1; 7 bases agree with TRBD1. From germline, CDR1 is SEHNR and CDR2 FQNEAQ (reference sequence). V shed 6 bases and J 3 bases; nucleotides not matched to a gene: 4. There are 13 residues in the CDR3. CDR3 sequence (DNA): TGTGCCAGCAGTCCCAGGGGGGACACTGAAGCTTTCTTT. Protein sequence: CASSPRGDTEAFF.

Note on this clonotype: One end of the junction varies from germline; a read error may be responsible. This chain links TRBV5-1 with TRBJ1-2, with TRBD1 identical over 8 bases. This CDR3 is 14 amino acids long. Germline CDR1 is SGHRS and CDR2 is YFSETQ. The CDR3 DNA is TGCGCCACCAGCTCGGACAGGGTAGACTATGGCTACACCTTC. This encodes CATSSDRVDYGYTF.

This clonotype appeared many times. This chain connects TRBV6-2 or TRBV6-3 to TRBJ2-2; D is undetermined. The CDR3 is 16 residues long. Trimming removed 0 bases from V and 1 base from J, with 9 bases in between. Looked up from germline, CDR1 is MNHEY and CDR2 is SVGEGT. The CDR3 DNA is TGTGCCAGCAGTTACTCGAACCGGCTGAACACCGGGGAGCTGTTTTTT. Translating gives CASSYSNRLNTGELFF.

The table lists this clonotype with many counts. The chain uses TRBV6-1 and TRBJ1-5; tentatively, D is TRBD1 (6 bases). Trimming left V 7 bases short and J 0 bases short, with 13 bases between. The CDR3 has 15 amino acids. CDR1 is MNHNS, CDR2 SASEGT, per germline. For the CDR3, the DNA is TGTGCCAGCATGATAGGGGGGTATAGCAATCAGCCCCAGCATTTT. It codes for CASMIGGYSNQPQHF.

The sample holds many counts of this clonotype. The chain is built from TRBV6-5 and TRBJ1-1; D is possibly TRBD1 (5 bases). The germline CDR1 and CDR2 sequences are MNHEY and SVGAGI. V gave up 0 bases and J gave up 7 bases, with 9 bases separating them. This CDR3 has 13 residues. The CDR3 reads CASSYSGGDEAFF. The DNA of the CDR3 is TGTGCCAGCAGTTACTCCGGGGGAGATGAAGCTTTCTTT.

This clonotype was seen at least ten times. The chain is built from TRBV6-2 or TRBV6-3 and TRBJ2-2; D remains unclear. V was trimmed by 5 bases and J by 5 bases, leaving 6 bases between them. This CDR3 is built from 12 residues. CDR1 and CDR2 (germline): MNHEY, SVGEGT. CDR3 coding DNA: TGTGCCAGCAGTCTTAGGACCGGGGAGCTGTTTTTT. As protein: CASSLRTGELFF.

The J gene is TRBJ2-2, the V gene TRBV12-3 or TRBV12-4; D gene unclear. Trimming took off 6 bases at V and 7 bases at J, with 12 bases between the two ends. The CDR3 has 13 amino acids. The CDR3 here is CASSSGRNGELFF. In DNA, the CDR3 is TGTGCCAGCAGCTCAGGAAGAAACGGGGAGCTGTTTTTT.

This clonotype was seen many times. The genes are TRBV12-3 or TRBV12-4 and TRBJ2-2; D is possibly TRBD1 or TRBD2 (5 bases each). The CDR3 covers 13 residues. V was pared by 8 bases and J by 3 bases, with 10 bases between. CDR3 protein: CASGEGYTGELFF. The CDR3 DNA reads as TGTGCCAGCGGTGAGGGGTACACCGGGGAGCTGTTTTTT.

This clonotype occurred many times. This rearrangement joins TRBV2 to TRBJ1-6; 8 bases map to TRBD1. This CDR3 has 13 residues. Germline V gene data show CDR1 as SNHLY and CDR2 as FYNNEI. With V trimmed by 8 bases and J by 6 bases, 3 bases remained unmatched. CDR3 residues: CASGDRGNSPLHF. In nucleotides, the CDR3 is TGTGCCAGCGGAGACAGGGGTAATTCACCCCTCCACTTT.

This clonotype has a count of ten or more. The chain uses TRBV6-5 and TRBJ1-1; possibly TRBD1 for D (6 bases). The germline CDR1 and CDR2 sequences are MNHEY and SVGAGI. Trimming pared 7 bases from V and 5 bases from J, leaving 20 bases between. CDR3 length equals 15 residues. The CDR3 region is CASTLRGGSRTEAFF. CDR3 nucleotide sequence: TGTGCCAGCACTTTAAGAGGGGGAAGTAGGACTGAAGCTTTCTTT.

This clonotype was counted ten times or more. The chain employs TRBV7-2 and TRBJ1-2; the match to TRBD1 covers 8 bases. Germline lookup yields CDR1 SGHTA and CDR2 FQGNSA. The CDR3 extends over 12 amino acids. With 5 bases clipped from V and 13 bases from J, the junction kept 9 bases outside the gene matches. CDR3 protein: CASSLGTGRSTF. The CDR3 DNA is TGTGCCAGCAGCCTGGGGACAGGAAGGAGCACCTTC.

This clonotype has a count of ten or more. This chain joins TRBV15 and TRBJ2-5; D is possibly TRBD1 (6 bases). V lost 0 bases to trimming and J lost 4 bases, with 15 bases between them. The germline V gene has CDR1 LNHNV and CDR2 YYDKDF (reference sequence). The CDR3 extends over 16 amino acids. The CDR3 here is CATSRDWVTGPETQYF. The CDR3 region has the DNA TGTGCCACCAGCAGAGATTGGGTGACAGGACCAGAGACCCAGTACTTC.

Only a few counts were recorded for this clonotype. One junction end does not reproduce the germline sequence, and a read error may be involved. The chain combines TRBV20-1 with TRBJ2-2; D perhaps matches TRBD2 (6 bases). Per the germline V gene, CDR1 is DFQATT and CDR2 is SNEGSKA (reference sequence). The CDR3 totals 14 residues. CDR3 sequence: CSARDWGRTGGLFF. CDR3 bases: TGCAGTGCTAGAGATTGGGGCCGGACCGGGGGGCTGTTTTTT.

This clonotype was counted only a few times. The missing conserved phenylalanine or tryptophan at the end of this CDR3 makes a read error likely. The rearrangement joins TRBV6-2 or TRBV6-3 to TRBJ2-4; TRBD1 matches at 10 bases. Germline CDR1 reads MNHEY; CDR2 reads SVGEGT. CDR3 length: 21 residues. After removal of 0 bases from V and 3 bases from J, the junction contained 17 bases not matched to a gene. CDR3 sequence: CASSYSIDRGPSTWGKNIQYV. The CDR3 DNA reads as TGTGCCAGCAGTTACTCAATTGACAGGGGGCCTTCGACCTGGGGCAAAAACATTCAGTACGTC.